A selection of T cell receptor gamma chains follows, all from one sample in a study of gamma-delta T cells after stem cell transplantation. TCRdb used CATT to re-call clones from the RT-PCR reads. Of some 5,000 gamma-chain clones in the sample, roughly a fifth are singletons; the top ten hold 3.5% to 4%. The sample consisted of gamma-delta T cells. Receptors originate from a human donor. It is not recorded whose cells these are; they may come from a transplant donor. CDR3s include the opening cysteine and the closing phenylalanine or tryptophan. Fields, in order: clone size, V gene, J gene, CDR3 protein, CDR3 DNA. Clone size appears in some rows only: once, few, many, or a class for an expanded clone.

abundance: few; v_gene: TRGV8; j_gene: TRGJ1/TRGJ2; CDR3aa: CATWDKTYKKLF; CDR3nt: TGTGCCACCTGGGATAAGACCTATAAGAAACTCTTT
abundance: NA; v_gene: TRGV2; j_gene: TRGJ1/TRGJ2; CDR3aa: CATWDGPKYKKLF; CDR3nt: TGTGCTACCTGGGACGGGCCAAAATATAAGAAACTCTTT
abundance: NA; v_gene: TRGV9; j_gene: TRGJ1/TRGJ2; CDR3aa: CALWEGNYKKLF; CDR3nt: TGTGCCTTGTGGGAAGGTAATTATAAGAAACTCTTT
abundance: NA; v_gene: TRGV9; j_gene: TRGJ1/TRGJ2; CDR3aa: CALWEGCPNYYKKLF; CDR3nt: TGTGCCTTGTGGGAGGGCTGCCCCAATTATTATAAGAAACTCTTT
abundance: NA; v_gene: TRGV2; j_gene: TRGJ1/TRGJ2; CDR3aa: CATWDGPNYYKKIF; CDR3nt: TGTGCCACCTGGGACGGGCCGAATTATTATAAGAAAATCTTT
abundance: few; v_gene: TRGV8; j_gene: TRGJ1/TRGJ2; CDR3aa: CATWDQNYYKKLF; CDR3nt: TGTGCCACCTGGGATCAGAATTATTATAAGAAACTCTTT
abundance: few; v_gene: TRGV2; j_gene: TRGJ1/TRGJ2; CDR3aa: CATWDSAVHYYKKLF; CDR3nt: TGTGCCACCTGGGACTCGGCTGTGCATTATTATAAGAAACTCTTT
abundance: NA; v_gene: TRGV2; j_gene: TRGJP1; CDR3aa: CATWDGPRGWFKIF; CDR3nt: TGTGCCACCTGGGACGGGCCTAGGGGGTGGTTCAAGATATTT
abundance: few; v_gene: TRGV9; j_gene: TRGJ1/TRGJ2; CDR3aa: CALWEVPHYYKKLF; CDR3nt: TGTGCCTTATGGGAGGTGCCCCATTATTATAAGAAACTCTTT
abundance: NA; v_gene: TRGV9; j_gene: TRGJ1/TRGJ2; CDR3aa: CALWEVYKKLF; CDR3nt: TGTGCCTTGTGGGAGGTTTATAAGAAACTATTT
abundance: NA; v_gene: TRGV3; j_gene: TRGJ1/TRGJ2; CDR3aa: CATWDPPFLF; CDR3nt: TGTGCCACCTGGGACCCCCCGTTTCTCTTT
abundance: few; v_gene: TRGV2; j_gene: TRGJP2; CDR3aa: CATWDGNRSDWIKTF; CDR3nt: TGTGCCACCTGGGACGGGAATCGAAGTGATTGGATCAAGACGTTT
abundance: medium-sized; v_gene: TRGV9; j_gene: TRGJ1/TRGJ2; CDR3aa: CALWKAYKKLF; CDR3nt: TGTGCCTTGTGGAAGGCGTATAAGAAACTCTTT
abundance: few; v_gene: TRGV2; j_gene: TRGJ1/TRGJ2; CDR3aa: CATWDGPNNYKKLF; CDR3nt: TGTGCCACCTGGGACGGGCCGAATAATTATAAGAAACTCTTT
abundance: NA; v_gene: TRGV2; j_gene: TRGJ1/TRGJ2; CDR3aa: CATWDRSNYYKKLF; CDR3nt: TGTGCCACCTGGGACCGATCGAATTATTATAAGAAACTCTTT
abundance: few; v_gene: TRGV3; j_gene: TRGJ1/TRGJ2; CDR3aa: CATWDRLLNYYKKLF; CDR3nt: TGTGCCACCTGGGACAGGCTCCTCAATTATTATAAGAAACTCTTT
abundance: NA; v_gene: TRGV2; j_gene: TRGJP2; CDR3aa: CATWDGTSDWIKTF; CDR3nt: TGTGCCACCTGGGACGGAACTAGTGATTGGATCAAGACGTTT
abundance: few; v_gene: TRGV9; j_gene: TRGJ1/TRGJ2; CDR3aa: CALWEVPDYYKKLF; CDR3nt: TGTGCCTTGTGGGAGGTGCCCGATTATTATAAGAAACTCTTT
abundance: NA; v_gene: TRGV5; j_gene: TRGJ1/TRGJ2; CDR3aa: CATWDRNYYKKLF; CDR3nt: TGTGCCACCTGGGACCGTAATTATTATAAGAAACTCTTT
abundance: few; v_gene: TRGV2; j_gene: TRGJ1/TRGJ2; CDR3aa: CATWDGRRYYKKLF; CDR3nt: TGTGCCACCTGGGACGGGCGACGCTATTATAAGAAACTCTTT
abundance: NA; v_gene: TRGV3; j_gene: TRGJ1/TRGJ2; CDR3aa: CATWDFEDYKKLF; CDR3nt: TGTGCCACCTGGGATTTTGAGGATTATAAGAAACTCTTT
abundance: few; v_gene: TRGV2; j_gene: TRGJP2; CDR3aa: CATWDGPGVSSDWIKTF; CDR3nt: TGTGCCACCTGGGACGGGCCAGGGGTCAGTAGTGATTGGATCAAGACGTTT
abundance: NA; v_gene: TRGV8; j_gene: TRGJ1/TRGJ2; CDR3aa: CATWDKKPTKKLF; CDR3nt: TGTGCCACCTGGGATAAGAAGCCTACAAAGAAACTCTTT
abundance: few; v_gene: TRGV9; j_gene: TRGJ1/TRGJ2; CDR3aa: CALCEVNNYKKLF; CDR3nt: TGTGCCTTGTGTGAGGTGAATAATTATAAGAAACTCTTT
abundance: NA; v_gene: TRGV8; j_gene: TRGJ1/TRGJ2; CDR3aa: CATWAPATNYYKKLF; CDR3nt: TGTGCCACCTGGGCCCCCGCTACGAATTATTATAAGAAACTCTTT
abundance: medium-sized; v_gene: TRGV2; j_gene: TRGJ1/TRGJ2; CDR3aa: CATWDGRYKKLF; CDR3nt: TGTGCCACCTGGGACGGGCGGTATAAGAAACTCTTT
abundance: NA; v_gene: TRGV9; j_gene: TRGJ1/TRGJ2; CDR3aa: CALWERPYYKKLF; CDR3nt: TGTGCCTTGTGGGAGCGACCTTATTATAAGAAACTCTTT
abundance: once; v_gene: TRGV5; j_gene: TRGJ1/TRGJ2; CDR3aa: CATWDKRGVPHYKQLF; CDR3nt: TGTGCCACCTGGGACAAGAGAGGTGTGCCGCATTATAAGCAACTCTTT
abundance: NA; v_gene: TRGV4; j_gene: TRGJ1/TRGJ2; CDR3aa: CATWDRGGDKKLF; CDR3nt: TGTGCCACCTGGGACAGAGGGGGCGATAAGAAACTCTTT
abundance: few; v_gene: TRGV3; j_gene: TRGJ1/TRGJ2; CDR3aa: CATWDGWDYKKLF; CDR3nt: TGTGCCACCTGGGACGGTTGGGATTATAAGAAACTCTTT
abundance: NA; v_gene: TRGV5; j_gene: TRGJ1/TRGJ2; CDR3aa: CATWDPLKKLF; CDR3nt: TGTGCCACCTGGGACCCCCTTAAGAAACTCTTT
abundance: few; v_gene: TRGV3; j_gene: TRGJ1/TRGJ2; CDR3aa: CATWDRRYKKLF; CDR3nt: TGTGCCACCTGGGACAGGCGGTATAAGAAACTCTTT
abundance: NA; v_gene: TRGV2; j_gene: TRGJ1/TRGJ2; CDR3aa: CATWDGPYKKLF; CDR3nt: TGTGCCACCTGGGACGGGCCGTATAAGAAACTCTTT
abundance: few; v_gene: TRGV8; j_gene: TRGJP2; CDR3aa: CATWDLEPTSSDWIKTF; CDR3nt: TGTGCCACCTGGGATTTGGAACCCACGTCTAGTGATTGGATCAAGACGTTT
abundance: few; v_gene: TRGV3; j_gene: TRGJ1/TRGJ2; CDR3aa: CATRDRWGYYYKKLF; CDR3nt: TGTGCCACCCGGGACAGGTGGGGATATTATTATAAGAAACTCTTT
abundance: few; v_gene: TRGV8; j_gene: TRGJ1/TRGJ2; CDR3aa: CATWDTYYYKKLF; CDR3nt: TGTGCCACCTGGGATACGTATTATTATAAGAAACTCTTT
abundance: NA; v_gene: TRGV5; j_gene: TRGJ1/TRGJ2; CDR3aa: CATWDRDYKKLF; CDR3nt: TGTGCCACCTGGGACCGAGATTATAAGAAACTCTTT
abundance: NA; v_gene: TRGV4; j_gene: TRGJ1/TRGJ2; CDR3aa: CATWDQRTNYKKLF; CDR3nt: TGTGCCACCTGGGACCAAAGAACGAATTATAAGAAACTCTTT
abundance: NA; v_gene: TRGV9; j_gene: TRGJ1/TRGJ2; CDR3aa: CALWEFFYYKKLF; CDR3nt: TGTGCCTTGTGGGAGTTCTTTTATTATAAGAAACTCTTT
abundance: NA; v_gene: TRGV4; j_gene: TRGJP2; CDR3aa: CAAHDWIKTF; CDR3nt: TGTGCCGCCCATGATTGGATCAAGACGTTT